This T cell receptor (beta chain) was recovered during a study of blood T cells in healthy people across ages. The use of a sample-barcoded 5' primer and a J-beta primer mix characterized a second PCR of roughly 6 to 12 cycles. TCRdb itself ran the 5' RACE reads through MiXCR, one entry per CDR3 protein. The data hold fewer than 800,000 distinct CDR3 sequences, with about 25% observed a single time. Investigators took around 11 milliliters of peripheral blood from every donor. This CDR3 contains 15 residues. The ends lost 8 bases at V and 7 bases at J; junction bases unmatched: 10. Germline lookup yields CDR1 SGHTA and CDR2 FQGNSA. The same sample was also used in a study of T cells of mothers and their children.

Material: blood. This TCR was sampled from a boy aged 5-17 years in good health. The rearrangement links TRBV7-2 to TRBJ2-3, with 12 bases that match TRBD2. The CDR3 region is CASRTPGLAGNTQYF. CDR3 bases: TGTGCCAGCCGTACCCCGGGACTAGCGGGTAATACGCAGTATTTT.